One sample yielded the 20 T cell receptor beta chains listed below, sequenced in a study of blood T cell repertoires in COVID-19. TCRdb's copy holds only in-frame clones and misses some; the assay was immunoSEQ multiplex PCR. The table includes around 250,000 clones, over 80% detected once. Sequencing was done on a sample of peripheral blood. The receptors originated from a man between 25 and 39 years old who had recovered from COVID-19.

The chain combines TRBV15 with TRBJ1-1; D call uncertain. This CDR3 region has 14 residues. Trimming cost V 0 bases and J 6 bases, with 11 bases left between them. Looked up from germline, CDR1 is LNHNV and CDR2 is YYDKDF (reference sequence). CDR3 DNA sequence: TGTGCCACCAGCAGAGATAAAGCCACGGCTGAAGCTTTCTTT. Translation gives CATSRDKATAEAFF. Together with reference TRBV15 and TRBJ1-1, the CDR3 gives the full variable domain: DAMVIQNPRYQVTQFGKPVTLSCSQTLNHNVMYWYQQKSSQAPKLLFHYYDKDFNNEADTPDNFQSRRPNTSFCFLDIRSPGLGDTAMYLCATSRDKATAEAFFGQGTRLTVV.

V and J are TRBV4-1 and TRBJ1-3; 10 bases match TRBD1. This CDR3 contains 16 residues. CDR1 and CDR2 (germline): MGHRA, YSYEKL. V lost 5 bases, J lost 0 bases, and 4 bases stayed unmatched. DNA of the CDR3: TGCGCCAGCAGCGGGACAGGGGTCTTCTCTGGAAACACCATATATTTT. As protein: CASSGTGVFSGNTIYF.

The genes are TRBV20-1 and TRBJ1-2; D is uncertain. V lost 5 bases to trimming and J lost 4 bases, with 5 bases between them. Germline-derived CDR1 and CDR2 are DFQATT and SNEGSKA (reference sequence). The CDR3 runs to 10 residues. The CDR3 spells CSAGSYGYTF. The CDR3 region has the DNA TGCAGTGCTGGTAGCTATGGCTACACCTTC.

The chain has TRBV2 and TRBJ2-2, with D perhaps TRBD1 (5 bases). The germline V and J ends were trimmed by 8 bases and 1 base, with 11 bases remaining between them. The CDR3 has 14 residues. Germline V CDR1 and CDR2: SNHLY, FYNNEI. CDR3 coding DNA: TGTGCCAGCGACGTAGGGGTGAACACCGGGGAGCTGTTTTTT. Protein sequence: CASDVGVNTGELFF.

Here the CDR3 DNA reads TGTGCCAGCAGCCAAGCAGTTGGGGGGGCCAAAAACATTCAGTACTTC. Amino acids: CASSQAVGGAKNIQYF. The gene calls are TRBV3-1 (or the pseudogene TRBV3-2) and TRBJ2-4, with a weak D call TRBD2 (6 bases). Germline V gene lookup returns CDR1 LGHDT and CDR2 YNNKEL (reference sequence). The ends were cut back, 1 base at V and 1 base at J, with 11 bases in the middle. The CDR3 runs to 16 residues.

This clone appeared once. V usage is TRBV7-2 and J usage is TRBJ2-1, with a tentative D call TRBD1 (5 bases). CDR1 and CDR2 (germline): SGHTA, FQGNSA. This CDR3 is built from 14 residues. Trimming took off 5 bases at V and 4 bases at J, with 12 bases between the two ends. The CDR3 DNA is TGTGCCAGCAGCCACGCGACAGATTACAATGAGCAGTTCTTC. It translates to CASSHATDYNEQFF.

The gene calls are TRBV12-3 or TRBV12-4 and TRBJ2-5, with a possible D match to TRBD1 (5 bases). The CDR3 is made up of 13 amino acids. V lost 5 bases to trimming and J lost 3 bases, with 10 bases between them. The CDR3 here is CASSLRGEETQYF. CDR3 nucleotides: TGTGCCAGCAGTCTAAGGGGTGAAGAGACCCAGTACTTC.

A few counts support this clone. This sequence joins TRBV7-8 and TRBJ2-2, with a tentative D call TRBD1 (5 bases). This CDR3 is built from 12 residues. CDR1 is SGHVS and CDR2 is FQNEAQ in the germline V gene. The V end was cut by 2 bases, the J end by 10 bases, with 8 bases between. The CDR3, as DNA: TGTGCCAGCAGCTTAACCAGGGCGGAGCTGTTTTTT. It codes for CASSLTRAELFF.

The chain couples TRBV5-8 to TRBJ2-3; the match to TRBD2 covers 10 bases. The length of the CDR3 is 16 residues. Germline CDR1 and CDR2: SGHTS and YDEGEE. J was trimmed by 3 bases and V by 2 bases; bases with no gene match: 6. This CDR3 is CASSFPSGGATDTQYF. The CDR3 nucleotides are TGTGCCAGCAGCTTTCCCAGCGGGGGGGCAACAGATACGCAGTATTTT.

V is TRBV10-3 and J is TRBJ2-7; 8 bases map to TRBD1. V lost 3 bases, J lost 3 bases, and 7 bases stayed unmatched. CDR1 and CDR2 (germline): ENHRY, SYGVKD. This CDR3 has 15 residues. In nucleotides, the CDR3 is TGTGCCATCAGTGAACAGGGGGACAGTGGCTACGAGCAGTACTTC. Translation gives CAISEQGDSGYEQYF.

The chain uses TRBV11-2 and TRBJ2-3; D may be TRBD2 (7 bases). In germline, CDR1 is SGHAT, CDR2 FQNNGV. This CDR3 comprises 15 residues. Trimming cost V 1 base and J 6 bases, with 14 bases left between them. The CDR3 DNA is TGTGCCAGCAGCTTAGCAGGCGGGGGCGCGGATACGCAGTATTTT. This translates into CASSLAGGGADTQYF.

V and J are TRBV3-1 (or the pseudogene TRBV3-2) and TRBJ2-5; tentatively, D is TRBD1 (6 bases). V was shortened by 0 bases and J by 1 base, with 12 bases between the two germline ends. Looked up from germline, CDR1 is LGHDT and CDR2 is YNNKEL (reference sequence). The CDR3 sequence is 16 residues long. The CDR3, as DNA: TGTGCCAGCAGCCAAGAGACCTGGACAGTCCAAGAGACCCAGTACTTC. This gives the protein CASSQETWTVQETQYF.

V is TRBV4-1 and J is TRBJ1-1, with D possibly being TRBD1 (5 bases). Looked up from germline, CDR1 is MGHRA and CDR2 is YSYEKL. Between the trimmed V and J ends, which lost 1 base and 5 bases, there was a span of 14 bases. There are 15 residues in the CDR3. DNA of the CDR3: TGCGCCAGCAGCCAAGCGGGTGTGGGGGGGACTGAAGCTTTCTTT. The encoded protein is CASSQAGVGGTEAFF.

V usage is TRBV28 and J usage is TRBJ2-7; 10 nucleotides match TRBD2. V trimming: 4 bases; J trimming: 0 bases; junction bases outside the gene matches: 9. This CDR3 has 17 residues. Germline lookup yields CDR1 MDHEN and CDR2 SYDVKM. The CDR3 region has the DNA TGTGCCAGCAGTTCGTCTGGACTAGCGGCCAGCTCCTACGAGCAGTACGTC. Its protein product is CASSSSGLAASSYEQYV.

The V call is TRBV3-1 (or the pseudogene TRBV3-2), the J call TRBJ2-5; 10 nucleotides line up with TRBD2. V trimming: 0 bases; J trimming: 0 bases; junction bases outside the gene matches: 22. Per the germline V gene, CDR1 is LGHDT and CDR2 is YNNKEL (reference sequence). This CDR3 spans 23 amino acids. In DNA form, the CDR3 reads TGTGCCAGCAGCCAAGATTTCTTATTGAGGCTAGCGGGGGCCCAGGAGTACCAAGAGACCCAGTACTTC. Protein: CASSQDFLLRLAGAQEYQETQYF.

Concerning this clone: The same CDR3 also results from other DNA sequences found in this sample. The J gene is TRBJ2-7, the V gene TRBV5-1, with 8 nucleotides matching TRBD2. From germline, CDR1 is SGHRS and CDR2 YFSETQ. Trimming took 0 bases from V and 3 from J; bases not matched to a gene: 2. The CDR3 loop spans 14 amino acids. CDR3 coding DNA: TGCGCCAGCAGCTTGGGGAGCGGGAGCTACGAGCAGTACGTC. Protein sequence: CASSLGSGSYEQYV.

The rearrangement uses TRBV7-3 and TRBJ2-3, with unresolved D. This CDR3 spans 15 amino acids. Trimming took 5 bases from V and 2 from J, leaving 14 bases between them. CDR1 is SGHTA, CDR2 FQGTGA, per germline. CDR3 region: CASSTTASYTDTQYF. The CDR3 nucleotides are TGTGCCAGCAGCACTACGGCCTCATACACAGATACGCAGTATTTT.

The chain couples TRBV6-5 to TRBJ2-7, with D possibly being TRBD2 (5 bases). Germline loops: CDR1 MNHEY, CDR2 SVGAGI. The germline V and J ends were trimmed by 8 bases and 3 bases, with 17 bases remaining between them. The CDR3 consists of 14 residues. DNA of the CDR3: TGTGCCAGCGGATTAAGGGAGAGGGTCTACGAGCAGTACTTC. This encodes CASGLRERVYEQYF.

The J gene is TRBJ2-3, the V gene TRBV10-1; perhaps TRBD2 as D (6 bases). Germline V lookup: CDR1 WNHNN, CDR2 SYGVQD (reference sequence). Trimming stripped 0 bases from V and 4 bases from J, with 11 bases between. This CDR3 contains 15 residues. The CDR3 DNA sequence: TGCGCCAGCAGTGAGTCGTCGGGAGCGGCAGATACGCAGTATTTT. Amino acids: CASSESSGAADTQYF.

This rearrangement joins TRBV25-1 to TRBJ2-5; TRBD2 is a possible D gene (5 bases). Trimming shortened V by 1 base and J by 5 bases, and 11 bases separated the two germline ends. This CDR3 is built from 14 residues. Per germline, CDR1 MGHDK and CDR2 SYGVNS. Here the CDR3 DNA reads TGTGCCAGCAGTGAATTAGAGGGCGCGGAGACCCAGTACTTC. This codes for CASSELEGAETQYF.